The 20 T cell receptor beta chains given below trace back to one sample, sequenced in a study of blood T cell repertoires in COVID-19. Method: immunoSEQ multiplex PCR; TCRdb's copy keeps in-frame clones and lacks some. The sample has approximately 89,000 clones, about 95% seen once. Material for sequencing was peripheral blood. Receptor source: a human donor with active COVID-19. The donor label of this sample is uncertain.

This clone was found a few times. The chain combines TRBV19 with TRBJ1-5; 12 bases line up with TRBD1. This CDR3 is built from 15 residues. The junction had 5 bases not matched to a gene; V was cut back by 5 bases and J by 6 bases. Germline loops: CDR1 LNHDA, CDR2 SQIVND (reference sequence). The CDR3 DNA sequence: TGTGCCAGTAGTCCGGGGACAGGGGGCACTCAGCCCCAGCATTTT. Translating it yields CASSPGTGGTQPQHF.

The chain combines TRBV11-2 with TRBJ2-3; D is possibly TRBD2 (6 bases). CDR3 length: 15 residues. Germline-derived CDR1 and CDR2 are SGHAT and FQNNGV. Deletions cut 5 bases from V and 4 bases from J, with 16 bases between. CDR3 amino acids: CASSPWAGGADTQYF. Written as DNA, the CDR3 is TGTGCCAGCAGCCCTTGGGCCGGGGGTGCAGATACGCAGTATTTT. The full variable domain, its missing parts supplied by reference TRBV11-2 and TRBJ2-3, is EAGVAQSPRYKIIEKRQSVAFWCNPISGHATLYWYQQILGQGPKLLIQFQNNGVVDDSQLPKDRFSAERLKGVDSTLKIQPAKLEDSAVYLCASSPWAGGADTQYFGPGTRLTVL.

The chain couples TRBV2 to TRBJ2-7, with a weak D call TRBD2 (6 bases). The CDR3 spans 14 residues. Trimming left V 4 bases short and J 3 bases short, with 13 bases between. CDR1 and CDR2 (germline): SNHLY, FYNNEI. CDR3 in amino acids: CASSAAGTIYEQYF. The CDR3 DNA is TGTGCCAGCAGTGCTGCGGGGACCATCTACGAGCAGTACTTC. The complete variable domain, with remaining parts taken from reference TRBV2 and TRBJ2-7, reads EPEVTQTPSHQVTQMGQEVILRCVPISNHLYFYWYRQILGQKVEFLVSFYNNEISEKSEIFDDQFSVERPDGSNFTLKIRSTKLEDSAMYFCASSAAGTIYEQYFGPGTRLTVT.

V and J are TRBV6-2 or TRBV6-3 and TRBJ1-2; TRBD1 might be the D (6 bases). The V gene's germline CDR1 is MNHEY and CDR2 SVGEGT. Trimming stripped 0 bases from V and 0 bases from J, with 11 bases between. The length of the CDR3 is 16 residues. The DNA for the CDR3 is TGTGCCAGCAGTTACTCGACAACAGGGTCTAACTATGGCTACACCTTC. It encodes CASSYSTTGSNYGYTF.

This chain uses TRBV5-1 with TRBJ2-7; TRBD1 agrees at 8 bases. This CDR3 contains 13 residues. The germline V gene has CDR1 SGHRS and CDR2 YFSETQ. V was pared by 4 bases and J by 2 bases, with 2 bases of the junction left unmatched. The CDR3 region is CASSRDRTYEQYF. As DNA, the CDR3 is TGCGCCAGCAGCAGGGACAGGACCTACGAGCAGTACTTC.

The chain is built from TRBV7-9 and TRBJ2-7; TRBD2 matches 14 bases. The CDR3 consists of 17 residues. Germline CDR1 reads SEHNR; CDR2 reads FQNEAQ (reference sequence). V gave up 5 bases and J gave up 6 bases; unmatched junction bases: 12. The CDR3 nucleotides read TGTGCCAGCAGCGAATCCCGGGGGACTAGCGGGAGATTCGAGCAGTACTTC. Residues: CASSESRGTSGRFEQYF.

The chain links TRBV6-2 or TRBV6-3 to TRBJ2-6; D perhaps matches TRBD2 (5 bases). V shed 5 bases and J shed 1 base, with 9 bases lying between them. CDR3 length: 15 amino acids. Looked up from germline, CDR1 is MNHEY and CDR2 is SVGEGT. CDR3 nucleotide sequence: TGTGCCAGCAGTCGAGGGATTTCTGGGGCCAACGTCCTGACTTTC. Encoded protein: CASSRGISGANVLTF.

V usage is TRBV6-2 or TRBV6-3 and J usage is TRBJ2-5; TRBD2 might be the D (7 bases). The CDR3 consists of 14 residues. Trimming took off 5 bases at V and 6 bases at J, with 16 bases between the two ends. Germline V CDR1 and CDR2: MNHEY, SVGEGT. The DNA of the CDR3 is TGTGCCAGCAGTAAGGGGGGGGCCCGGCAGACCCAGTACTTC. It codes for CASSKGGARQTQYF.

The V call is TRBV10-1, the J call TRBJ2-2; 9 bases fit TRBD2. Per the germline V gene, CDR1 is WNHNN and CDR2 is SYGVQD (reference sequence). CDR3 length: 15 amino acids. V lost 6 bases, J lost 7 bases, and 9 bases stayed unmatched. CDR3 DNA sequence: TGCGCCAGCAGCTTTAGCGGGAGTGCAGGCGGGGAGCTGTTTTTT. Translated, it gives CASSFSGSAGGELFF.

This chain links TRBV11-3 with TRBJ2-7, with 8 bases aligning to TRBD1. Germline V gene sequence: CDR1 SGHNT, CDR2 YENEEA. The CDR3 totals 14 residues. V lost 5 bases, J lost 1 base, and 4 bases stayed unmatched. The CDR3 DNA reads TGTGCCAGCAGCGTCAGGGGGCCGTCCTACGAGCAGTACTTC. This codes for CASSVRGPSYEQYF.

CDR3 region: CASSPRDSGSPLHF. DNA of the CDR3: TGTGCCAGCAGCCCTCGGGACAGCGGTTCACCCCTCCACTTT. This chain connects TRBV3-1 (or the pseudogene TRBV3-2) to TRBJ1-6; 7 bases are shared with TRBD1. The V gene's germline CDR1 is LGHDT and CDR2 YNNKEL (reference sequence). The CDR3 has 14 residues. Germline trimming cut 4 bases from V and 9 bases from J; bases unmatched to any gene: 6.

This CDR3 is CAISKGLAGAGNEQFF. The CDR3 nucleotides read TGTGCCATCTCTAAGGGACTAGCGGGGGCTGGGAATGAGCAGTTCTTC. The J gene is TRBJ2-1, the V gene TRBV10-3; 14 nucleotides agree with TRBD2. This CDR3 is 16 amino acids long. V was pared by 8 bases and J by 7 bases, with 10 bases of the junction left unmatched. Germline V gene data show CDR1 as ENHRY and CDR2 as SYGVKD.

The rearrangement links TRBV19 to TRBJ1-2, with 7 bases fitting TRBD1. J gave up 8 bases and V 7 bases, and 7 bases lay outside the gene matches. The germline gives CDR1 LNHDA, CDR2 SQIVND (reference sequence). The CDR3 length is 12 residues. The CDR3 DNA is TGTGCCAGTACGGGCAGGGGGTTCGGCTACACCTTC. This gives the protein CASTGRGFGYTF. Together with reference TRBV19 and TRBJ1-2, the CDR3 gives the full variable domain: DGGITQSPKYLFRKEGQNVTLSCEQNLNHDAMYWYRQDPGQGLRLIYYSQIVNDFQKGDIAEGYSVSREKKESFPLTVTSAQKNPTAFYLCASTGRGFGYTFGSGTRLTVV.

In nucleotides, the CDR3 is TGTGCCAGCAGCTTGGTGATAGCGGGAAACACCGGGGAGCTGTTTTTT. Translation: CASSLVIAGNTGELFF. This rearrangement joins TRBV11-3 to TRBJ2-2; 8 bases map to TRBD2. CDR3 size: 16 residues. V lost 3 bases, J lost 2 bases, and 5 bases stayed unmatched. Germline V gene sequence: CDR1 SGHNT, CDR2 YENEEA.

This clone has only one observation. The rearrangement joins TRBV11-2 to TRBJ2-5; a possible D gene is TRBD2 (6 bases). CDR1 SGHAT and CDR2 FQNNGV come from the germline V gene. Trimming took off 5 bases at V and 1 base at J, with 11 bases between the two ends. This CDR3 is built from 14 residues. CDR3 residues: CASSQGLLQETQYF. The DNA of the CDR3 is TGTGCCAGCAGCCAGGGACTCCTCCAAGAGACCCAGTACTTC.

This chain links TRBV9 with TRBJ1-2; D call uncertain. Germline CDR1 SGDLS, CDR2 YYNGEE. The CDR3 spans 13 residues. V lost 0 bases and J 8 bases, leaving 11 bases between the germline ends. Here the CDR3 reads CASSVEAGLGYTF. The CDR3 DNA is TGTGCCAGCAGCGTAGAGGCAGGCCTAGGCTACACCTTC. Full variable domain (rest looked up from reference TRBV9 and TRBJ1-2): DSGVTQTPKHLITATGQRVTLRCSPRSGDLSVYWYQQSLDQGLQFLIQYYNGEERAKGNILERFSAQQFPDLHSELNLSSLELGDSALYFCASSVEAGLGYTFGSGTRLTVV.

The chain recombines TRBV7-9 with TRBJ2-2; TRBD2 is a possible D gene (5 bases). This CDR3 region has 18 residues. Germline CDR1 SEHNR, CDR2 FQNEAQ (reference sequence). Trimming took off 2 bases at V and 2 bases at J, with 18 bases between the two ends. The CDR3 coding sequence is TGTGCCAGCAGCTTAAGGGTGTGGAGTCGGGATAACACCGGGGAGCTGTTTTTT. Translated: CASSLRVWSRDNTGELFF.

The CDR3, as DNA: TGTGCCAGCAGCACCAGACAGGGGGCGAACACTGAAGCTTTCTTT. Its translation is CASSTRQGANTEAFF. V and J are TRBV7-2 and TRBJ1-1; TRBD1 matches 10 bases. Per the germline V gene, CDR1 is SGHTA and CDR2 is FQGNSA. V was pared by 5 bases and J by 1 base, with 4 bases of the junction left unmatched. This CDR3 spans 15 amino acids.

V usage is TRBV6-1 and J usage is TRBJ1-1, with a tentative D call TRBD1 (6 bases). The CDR3 is 14 amino acids. The germline gives CDR1 MNHNS, CDR2 SASEGT. Trimming cost V 2 bases and J 4 bases, with 11 bases left between them. In nucleotides, the CDR3 is TGTGCCAGCAGTGAACAACCAGGGGTCACTGAAGCTTTCTTT. It encodes CASSEQPGVTEAFF.

The gene calls are TRBV5-1 and TRBJ2-7; tentatively, D is TRBD2 (5 bases). V shed 2 bases and J shed 2 bases, with 11 bases lying between them. The CDR3 is 14 amino acids. Germline V lookup: CDR1 SGHRS, CDR2 YFSETQ. The CDR3 reads CASSFQRQAYEQYF. The DNA for the CDR3 is TGCGCCAGCAGCTTTCAGCGGCAGGCCTACGAGCAGTACTTC.